Listed below are T cell receptor beta chains from one sample, sequenced in a study of OX40 agonist ivuxolimab in advanced cancers. Sequenced by immunoSEQ multiplex PCR; TCRdb stores in-frame clones only, minus some. The data show tens of thousands of clones, about nine tenths seen once. The sample was CD4+ or CD8+ T cells sorted from blood, taken in a trial of the OX40 agonist ivuxolimab. All receptors come from an adult with an advanced solid tumor such as melanoma, head and neck, liver or kidney cancer. Both conserved end residues are part of each CDR3.

len,v_gene,CDR3aa
14,TRBV6-1,CASEGQGGTDTRYF
15,TRBV11-2,CASSLMGQGTDTQYF
13,TRBV7-9,CASSRYGGYEQYF
13,TRBV28,CASSPGLNQPQHF
15,TRBV27,CASSLQGPPNTEAFF
13,TRBV6-6,CASSYVGETAQHF
15,TRBV6-1,CASSEARGILEKLFF
16,TRBV19,CASSIMGGRVNTEAFF
17,TRBV11-2,CASSSLGLKLAKNIQYF
14,TRBV11-3,CASSSDSLNTEAFF
15,TRBV4-1,CASSLLHGAGYEQYF
13,TRBV7-9,CASSPRRFEKLFF
12,TRBV28,CASSLSSQPQHF
12,TRBV10-3,CAIGTGTNEQFF
14,TRBV11-2,CASSLRQLIYEQYF
18,TRBV6-1,CASSGKGGFPSGANVLTF
14,TRBV18,CASSPGRIQETQYF
15,TRBV9,CASSVNRGTGNTIYF
17,TRBV19,CASSIGFGGLGNTEAFF
16,TRBV5-6,CASSLRGPSSNEKLFF
14,TRBV28,CASIKQQGVNEQFF
13,TRBV18,CASSKGDVLPQHF
18,TRBV28,CASSTPGEAPVTNEKLFF
16,TRBV11-1,CASSSEAGAASYEQYF
15,TRBV28,CASSSGTSGRGTQYF
14,TRBV30,CAWKRLNGGNTIYF
15,TRBV6-5,CASSTQDRGVYGYTF
17,TRBV15,CATSRDWGTGYSYEQYF
18,TRBV19,CASSIRGQGASSNYGYTF
13,TRBV7-2,CASSLGWGREQYF
15,TRBV6-6,CASTNWGWGNTEAFF